The 16 T cell receptor beta chains below were found in one sample sequenced in a study of blood T cell repertoires in COVID-19 (dated by TCRdb to about 2020). Libraries were made using the immunoSEQ multiplex PCR assay. TCRdb took this table from immuneACCESS and kept in-frame rearrangements with V and J called. Such tables lack part of the clones; where checked against another copy, unresolved V genes explain under half of the gap, and the rest is unexplained. Here the sample has 120,000 or so clones; around 81% occur a single time. The ten largest account for 3.8% of the sample. The sequencing sample was made of peripheral blood. All receptors come from a woman in her forties or fifties with acute or convalescent COVID-19.

The chain is built from TRBV6-5 and TRBJ2-1; unclear D gene. The CDR3 runs 16 residues. Germline V gene lookup returns CDR1 MNHEY and CDR2 SVGAGI. The V end lost 4 bases, the J end lost 0 bases, and 13 bases lay between the germline ends. CDR3 region: CASSSLDWSSYNEQFF. In DNA form, the CDR3 reads TGTGCCAGCAGTTCTCTAGACTGGAGCTCCTACAATGAGCAGTTCTTC.

This clone is a singleton in its sample. The genes are TRBV27 and TRBJ2-7, with TRBD1 matching 7 bases. The germline gives CDR1 MNHEY, CDR2 SMNVEV (reference sequence). Trimming cost V 6 bases and J 0 bases; bases outside gene matches: 11. The CDR3 extends over 16 amino acids. CDR3 nucleotides: TGTGCCAGCAGCACTCTTGGACAGGCCTTCTCCTACGAGCAGTACTTC. Encoded protein: CASSTLGQAFSYEQYF.

This clone came up a few times. The V and J genes are TRBV4-1 and TRBJ1-5; unclear D gene. The germline V gene encodes CDR1 MGHRA and CDR2 YSYEKL. The V end lost 0 bases, the J end lost 3 bases, and 12 bases lay between the germline ends. This CDR3 comprises 16 residues. For the CDR3, the DNA is TGCGCCAGCAGCCAAGATAACAGCCTCCTCAATCAGCCCCAGCATTTT. It encodes CASSQDNSLLNQPQHF.

The gene calls are TRBV5-5 and TRBJ2-3, with 10 bases matching TRBD1. With 6 bases clipped from V and 4 bases from J, the junction kept 8 bases outside the gene matches. The CDR3 loop spans 15 amino acids. Per the germline V gene, CDR1 is SGHKS and CDR2 is YYEKEE (reference sequence). Here the CDR3 DNA reads TGTGCCAGCAACCCCGGGACAGGGGACGCAGATACGCAGTATTTT. Its protein product is CASNPGTGDADTQYF.

The chain is built from TRBV3-1 (or the pseudogene TRBV3-2) and TRBJ1-1; the D gene is possibly TRBD1 (6 bases). Between the trimmed V and J ends, which lost 3 bases and 3 bases, there was a span of 11 bases. The CDR3 spans 14 residues. Germline V gene lookup returns CDR1 LGHDT and CDR2 YNNKEL (reference sequence). CDR3 sequence: CASSHRGSDTEAFF. Here the CDR3 DNA reads TGTGCCAGCAGCCACAGGGGATCGGACACTGAAGCTTTCTTT.

The chain uses TRBV5-1 and TRBJ2-3, with 7 nucleotides matching TRBD2. V lost 4 bases to trimming and J lost 0 bases; unmatched junction nucleotides: 5. The CDR3 extends over 15 amino acids. Looked up from germline, CDR1 is SGHRS and CDR2 is YFSETQ. This chain's CDR3 is CASSPGGGSTDTQYF. The CDR3 region has the DNA TGCGCCAGCAGCCCTGGCGGGGGAAGCACAGATACGCAGTATTTT.

A single count supports this clone. Here the CDR3 DNA reads TGTGCCAGCAGCTTGGGCGGAGGTCAGCCCCAGCATTTT. Protein: CASSLGGGQPQHF. This chain links TRBV7-2 with TRBJ1-5; D is uncertain. The germline gives CDR1 SGHTA, CDR2 FQGNSA. CDR3 size: 13 residues. Trimming took off 3 bases at V and 6 bases at J, with 9 bases between the two ends.

The chain recombines TRBV6-5 with TRBJ1-4; D perhaps matches TRBD1 (6 bases). The CDR3 totals 15 residues. Germline lookup yields CDR1 MNHEY and CDR2 SVGAGI. V lost 5 bases and J lost 7, with 17 bases in between. The DNA for the CDR3 is TGTGCCAGCAGTCCGATACAGGGACAAGGTGAAAAACTGTTTTTT. The encoded protein is CASSPIQGQGEKLFF.

This sequence joins TRBV18 and TRBJ2-5; no clear D gene. Trimming shortened V by 3 bases and J by 1 base, and 12 bases separated the two germline ends. Germline lookup yields CDR1 KGHSH and CDR2 LQKENI. CDR3 length: 15 residues. The chain's CDR3 is CASSPPSLSQETQYF. The CDR3 DNA reads TGTGCCAGCTCACCTCCTTCCCTGAGCCAAGAGACCCAGTACTTC. Full variable domain (missing parts from reference TRBV18 and TRBJ2-5): NAGVMQNPRHLVRRRGQEARLRCSPMKGHSHVYWYRQLPEEGLKFMVYLQKENIIDESGMPKERFSAEFPKEGPSILRIQQVVRGDSAAYFCASSPPSLSQETQYFGPGTRLLVL.

The chain joins TRBV12-3 or TRBV12-4 to TRBJ2-7, with 8 bases aligning to TRBD2. With 11 bases clipped from V and 1 base from J, the junction kept 7 bases outside the gene matches. The CDR3 length is 13 residues. The CDR3 region has the DNA TGTGCCTTTCTAGCGGGCCTATCCTACGAGCAGTACTTC. Amino acid sequence: CAFLAGLSYEQYF.

The chain has TRBV5-1 and TRBJ2-7; 11 bases match TRBD2. Germline trimming cut 4 bases from V and 4 bases from J; bases unmatched to any gene: 4. From germline, CDR1 is SGHRS and CDR2 YFSETQ. The CDR3 is made up of 14 amino acids. CDR3 DNA sequence: TGCGCCAGCAGCATAACTAGCGGGAGTTACGAGCAGTACTTC. Amino acid sequence: CASSITSGSYEQYF. The full variable domain, its missing parts supplied by reference TRBV5-1 and TRBJ2-7, is KAGVTQTPRYLIKTRGQQVTLSCSPISGHRSVSWYQQTPGQGLQFLFEYFSETQRNKGNFPGRFSGRQFSNSRSEMNVSTLELGDSALYLCASSITSGSYEQYFGPGTRLTVT.

In its sample, this clone was seen once. This chain links TRBV18 with TRBJ1-4; 7 bases are shared with TRBD1. The CDR3 has 14 residues. V lost 10 bases and J lost 8; bases outside the gene matches: 13. Germline CDR1 KGHSH, CDR2 LQKENI. For the CDR3, the DNA is TGTGCCACCTCCGTACAGGGGAGCGACGAAAAACTGTTTTTT. Translation: CATSVQGSDEKLFF.

The rearrangement joins TRBV12-3 or TRBV12-4 to TRBJ2-5; D is unresolved. The CDR3 is 13 residues long. With 1 base removed from V and 2 bases from J, the gap between germline ends came to 5 bases. CDR3 in DNA: TGTGCCAGCAGTTTAGGCGTACAAGAGACCCAGTACTTC. This translates into CASSLGVQETQYF.

The CDR3 sequence: CASSQGAGFHGELFF. The CDR3 nucleotides read TGTGCCAGCAGCCAAGGGGCGGGATTTCACGGGGAGCTGTTTTTT. The V and J genes are TRBV3-1 (or the pseudogene TRBV3-2) and TRBJ2-2, with D possibly TRBD2 on 6 matching bases. V was shortened by 1 base and J by 7 bases, with 13 bases between the two germline ends. The CDR3 has 15 residues. Germline CDR1 LGHDT, CDR2 YNNKEL (reference sequence).

The CDR3 here is CSAVRQGAYEKLFF. CDR3 DNA: TGCAGCGCCGTTCGACAGGGAGCTTATGAAAAACTGTTTTTT. The chain carries TRBV29-1 and TRBJ1-4, with TRBD1 identical over 7 bases. V was clipped by 7 bases and J by 6 bases; unmatched bases: 11. In germline, CDR1 is SQVTM, CDR2 ANQGSEA. The CDR3 loop spans 14 amino acids.

The V call is TRBV13, the J call TRBJ2-3, with D perhaps matching TRBD1 (5 bases). Trimming shortened V by 0 bases and J by 4 bases, and 5 bases separated the two germline ends. Germline CDR1 PRHDT, CDR2 FYEKMQ (reference sequence). This CDR3 spans 13 amino acids. The CDR3 protein is CASSLGRADTQYF. The DNA for the CDR3 is TGTGCCAGCAGCTTAGGCAGGGCAGATACGCAGTATTTT.